These 19 T cell receptor beta chains originate from one sample sequenced in a study of blood T cell repertoires in COVID-19. Libraries were prepared by immunoSEQ multiplex PCR; TCRdb keeps only in-frame clonotypes and omits some of them. The sample contains around 230,000 clones, approximately 80% of which appear only once. Sequencing used peripheral blood. The receptors shown here come from a man aged 35 to 55 with acute or convalescent COVID-19.

The CDR3 is CATRPALSSYNSPLHF. In DNA form, the CDR3 reads TGTGCCACCAGGCCGGCGCTGAGCTCCTATAATTCACCCCTCCACTTT. The chain is built from TRBV19 and TRBJ1-6, with D unresolved. CDR1 LNHDA and CDR2 SQIVND come from the germline V gene (reference sequence). Trimming pared 10 bases from V and 0 bases from J, leaving 16 bases between. This CDR3 has 16 amino acids.

CDR3 coding DNA: TGTGCCAGCAGCTTAGGGACTAGCGGGAAGCAGTACTTC. Translated: CASSLGTSGKQYF. V gene TRBV11-3 combines with J gene TRBJ2-7; 12 bases match TRBD2. V dropped 1 base and J dropped 8; count of bases not matched to a gene: 0. CDR1 is SGHNT, CDR2 YENEEA, per germline. This CDR3 comprises 13 residues.

The rearrangement uses TRBV25-1 and TRBJ2-1; TRBD1 agrees at 7 bases. Germline V gene sequence: CDR1 MGHDK, CDR2 SYGVNS. V shed 2 bases, J shed 5 bases, and the junction held 6 bases outside the gene matches. This CDR3 is built from 15 residues. The CDR3 reads CASSERRTGHNEQFF. In nucleotides, the CDR3 is TGTGCCAGCAGTGAACGACGGACAGGTCACAATGAGCAGTTCTTC.

This clone came up once. The chain is built from TRBV4-2 and TRBJ1-2; 8 bases match TRBD1. V shed 4 bases, J shed 8 bases, and the junction held 9 bases outside the gene matches. The CDR3 runs to 14 residues. The V gene's germline CDR1 is LGHNA and CDR2 YNFKEQ. CDR3 residues: CASSPGQGGGGYTF. CDR3 in DNA: TGTGCCAGCAGCCCCGGACAGGGAGGCGGAGGCTACACCTTC.

This chain uses TRBV7-2 with TRBJ2-7; 10 bases agree with TRBD2. CDR1 is SGHTA, CDR2 FQGNSA, per germline. Trimming at V came to 6 bases and at J to 1 base, leaving 6 bases not matched to a gene. The CDR3 has 15 amino acids. CDR3 sequence (DNA): TGTGCCAGCAGTCTTAGCGGGAGGCGTTCCTACGAGCAGTACTTC. Amino acid sequence: CASSLSGRRSYEQYF.

This chain joins TRBV7-9 and TRBJ1-2; weak D call: TRBD1 (5 bases). Trimming took 1 base from V and 6 from J, leaving 9 bases between them. This CDR3 is built from 13 residues. From germline, CDR1 is SEHNR and CDR2 FQNEAQ (reference sequence). The CDR3 region has the DNA TGTGCCAGCAGCTTAGGACAGAACAATGGCTACACCTTC. Residues: CASSLGQNNGYTF.

The chain uses TRBV19 and TRBJ2-7, with a tentative D call TRBD1 (6 bases). Germline lookup yields CDR1 LNHDA and CDR2 SQIVND (reference sequence). V shed 5 bases and J shed 2 bases, with 13 bases lying between them. CDR3 length equals 14 residues. Written as DNA, the CDR3 is TGTGCCAGTAGTGGAGGACAGATTCCCTACGAGCAGTACTTC. This gives the protein CASSGGQIPYEQYF. The entire variable domain, with the rest obtained from reference TRBV19 and TRBJ2-7, is as follows: DGGITQSPKYLFRKEGQNVTLSCEQNLNHDAMYWYRQDPGQGLRLIYYSQIVNDFQKGDIAEGYSVSREKKESFPLTVTSAQKNPTAFYLCASSGGQIPYEQYFGPGTRLTVT.

This rearrangement joins TRBV4-1 to TRBJ2-2; 12 nucleotides agree with TRBD1. Germline V gene lookup returns CDR1 MGHRA and CDR2 YSYEKL. J lost 3 bases, V lost 1 base, and 9 bases had no gene match. The CDR3 has 19 amino acids. This CDR3 is CASSQVPGQGARDTGELFF. CDR3 nucleotides: TGCGCCAGCAGCCAAGTCCCGGGACAGGGGGCGCGGGACACCGGGGAGCTGTTTTTT.

The chain joins TRBV12-5 to TRBJ2-7; D is perhaps TRBD1 (5 bases). V was cut by 5 bases and J by 2 bases, with 10 bases left in between. Germline CDR1 reads LGHNT; CDR2 reads FRNRAP. This CDR3 has 13 residues. The CDR3 DNA is TGTGCTAGTGGTGCAGCAGGGACCTACGAGCAGTACTTC. Translated, it gives CASGAAGTYEQYF.

The V and J genes are TRBV10-2 and TRBJ2-6, with D possibly TRBD1 on 6 matching bases. Germline CDR1 WSHSY, CDR2 SAAADI. Deletions cut 4 bases from V and 0 bases from J, with 13 bases between. The CDR3 length is 17 residues. DNA for the CDR3: TGCGCCAGCAGTGCGGGACAAGCTAGCTCTGGGGCCAACGTCCTGACTTTC. It yields the protein CASSAGQASSGANVLTF.

The chain recombines TRBV7-9 with TRBJ1-5; D gene ambiguous. The germline V gene has CDR1 SEHNR and CDR2 FQNEAQ (reference sequence). V shed 5 bases and J shed 2 bases, with 19 bases lying between them. The CDR3 is 17 residues long. The CDR3 region is CASSRYLDTVGNQPQHF. Written as DNA, the CDR3 is TGTGCCAGCAGCCGTTACCTTGACACGGTGGGCAATCAGCCCCAGCATTTT.

The chain recombines TRBV15 with TRBJ2-7; TRBD2 agrees at 9 bases. Germline lookup yields CDR1 LNHNV and CDR2 YYDKDF (reference sequence). There are 15 residues in the CDR3. The trim removed 0 bases at V and 11 bases at J, leaving 11 bases unmatched. In nucleotides, the CDR3 is TGTGCCACCAGCAGAGACGAGGCGGGAGGGGGGCGGAAGTACTTC. It encodes CATSRDEAGGGRKYF.

This chain joins TRBV7-8 and TRBJ1-3; D is perhaps TRBD1 (6 bases). This CDR3 is 15 amino acids long. V lost 5 bases, J lost 4 bases, and 15 bases lay in between. Germline CDR1 SGHVS, CDR2 FQNEAQ. The CDR3 nucleotides read TGTGCCAGCAGCCCCCGAACAGGGCCGGGAAACACCATATATTTT. It translates to CASSPRTGPGNTIYF. Full variable domain (outside the CDR3, taken from reference TRBV7-8 and TRBJ1-3): GAGVSQSPRYKVAKRGQDVALRCDPISGHVSLFWYQQALGQGPEFLTYFQNEAQLDKSGLPSDRFFAERPEGSVSTLKIQRTQQEDSAVYLCASSPRTGPGNTIYFGEGSWLTVV.

The genes are TRBV7-6 and TRBJ2-2; 7 bases line up with TRBD1. Germline lookup yields CDR1 SGHVS and CDR2 FNYEAQ. CDR3 length: 16 residues. The J segment lost 2 bases and the V segment lost 5 bases, leaving 8 bases of the junction unmatched. Here the CDR3 DNA reads TGTGCCAGCAGCCAGTTGACAGGGAAAAACACCGGGGAGCTGTTTTTT. Amino acids: CASSQLTGKNTGELFF.

This chain links TRBV3-1 (or the pseudogene TRBV3-2) with TRBJ2-5; 11 bases align to TRBD2. The V segment lost 3 bases and the J segment 4 bases; nucleotides outside the gene matches: 7. This CDR3 has 16 amino acids. The V gene's germline CDR1 is LGHDT and CDR2 YNNKEL (reference sequence). The CDR3 DNA follows: TGTGCCAGCAGCCACCCGACTAGCGGGAACGGAGAGACCCAGTACTTC. Its translation is CASSHPTSGNGETQYF.

The CDR3 region has the DNA TGTGCCAGCAGCTTAGCACAAGCCTACGAGCAGTACTTC. The encoded protein is CASSLAQAYEQYF. The chain is built from TRBV11-2 and TRBJ2-7; D unclear. V dropped 1 base and J dropped 2 bases, with 6 bases sitting between them. Per the germline V gene, CDR1 is SGHAT and CDR2 is FQNNGV. The CDR3 extends over 13 amino acids.

This clone showed up just once. The CDR3 nucleotides read TGCGCCAGCAGTGAGTCGAAACGACTAGTCTCCTACGAGCAGTACTTC. Its translation: CASSESKRLVSYEQYF. J is TRBJ2-7 and V is TRBV10-1; D is possibly TRBD2 (6 bases). V was cut by 0 bases and J by 0 bases, with 12 bases left in between. This CDR3 region has 16 residues. Germline CDR1 is WNHNN and CDR2 is SYGVQD (reference sequence).

The chain couples TRBV7-2 to TRBJ1-1, with 8 bases lining up with TRBD1. The CDR3 loop spans 15 amino acids. Trimming cost V 5 bases and J 0 bases; bases outside gene matches: 5. From germline, CDR1 is SGHTA and CDR2 FQGNSA. The CDR3 coding sequence is TGTGCCAGCAGCGCAGGGACAGGAGTGAACACTGAAGCTTTCTTT. It translates to CASSAGTGVNTEAFF. Full variable domain (remainder filled in from reference TRBV7-2 and TRBJ1-1): GAGVSQSPSNKVTEKGKDVELRCDPISGHTALYWYRQSLGQGLEFLIYFQGNSAPDKSGLPSDRFSAERTGGSVSTLTIQRTQQEDSAVYLCASSAGTGVNTEAFFGQGTRLTVV.

V usage is TRBV7-2 and J usage is TRBJ2-3, with 10 bases aligning to TRBD2. V was clipped by 5 bases and J by 5 bases; unmatched bases: 10. From germline, CDR1 is SGHTA and CDR2 FQGNSA. There are 16 residues in the CDR3. CDR3 sequence: CASSRRQGLAKDTQYF. The CDR3 DNA follows: TGTGCCAGCAGCCGCCGACAGGGACTAGCGAAAGATACGCAGTATTTT.